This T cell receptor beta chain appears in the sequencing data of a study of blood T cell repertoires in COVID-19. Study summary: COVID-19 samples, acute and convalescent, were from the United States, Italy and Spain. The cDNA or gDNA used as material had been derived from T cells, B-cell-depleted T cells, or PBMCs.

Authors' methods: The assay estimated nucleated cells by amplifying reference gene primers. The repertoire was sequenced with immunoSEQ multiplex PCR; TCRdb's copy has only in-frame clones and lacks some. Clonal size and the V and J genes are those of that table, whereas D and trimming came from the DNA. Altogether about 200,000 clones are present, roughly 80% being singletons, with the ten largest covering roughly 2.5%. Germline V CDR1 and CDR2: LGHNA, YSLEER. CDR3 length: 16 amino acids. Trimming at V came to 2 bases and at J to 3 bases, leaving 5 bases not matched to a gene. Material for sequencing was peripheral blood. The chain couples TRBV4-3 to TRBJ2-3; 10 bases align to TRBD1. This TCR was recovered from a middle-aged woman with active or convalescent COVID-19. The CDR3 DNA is TGCGCCAGCAGCCAACAGGACAGGGGGTGGACAGATACGCAGTATTTT. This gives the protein CASSQQDRGWTDTQYF.